This T cell receptor beta chain was documented in a study of blood T cell repertoires in COVID-19. Study as a whole: Acute-phase and convalescent COVID-19 samples originated in the United States, Italy and Spain. T cells, B-cell-depleted T cells, or PBMCs supplied cDNA or gDNA.

The authors' processing: How many nucleated cells were present was estimated from reference gene primer amplification. TCRdb's table, derived via immunoSEQ multiplex PCR, lists solely in-frame clones and lacks some. D and trimming were read from the DNA, whereas the V and J calls and clone size are those reported in that table. The sample contains 300,000 to 450,000 clones, around 86% of which appear only once. CDR1 ENHRY and CDR2 SYGVKD come from the germline V gene. This CDR3 is built from 15 residues. Trimming at V came to 8 bases and at J to 6 bases, leaving 11 bases not matched to a gene. The source of this sequence is a human donor in a cohort sampled during active COVID-19. The chain uses TRBV10-3 and TRBJ2-2; 8 bases map to TRBD2. The sequenced material came from peripheral blood. CDR3 residues: CAIESGSSTPGELFF. The CDR3, as DNA: TGTGCCATCGAAAGCGGGAGCTCAACACCCGGGGAGCTGTTTTTT.